These 12 T cell receptor beta chains came from one sample sequenced in a study of cytomegalovirus exposure and HLA in healthy donors (TCRdb year 2017). Libraries were prepared through the immunoSEQ multiplex PCR assay. For the multiplex PCR, a mixture combining 60 forward primers for TCR Vbeta segments and 13 reverse primers for TCR Jbeta segments was used. TCRdb mirrors the immuneACCESS table, restricted to in-frame sequences. Some clones are absent from its copies; in checked studies, under half trace to an unresolved V gene, and the reason for the others is unknown. The sample profile shows over 110,000 clones; over 60% of them were found once. In total, the top ten clones hold 1% to 1.5% of the sample. The sequencing sample was made of PBMCs. These receptors all come from a male donor in good health and CMV-seropositive.

The V and J genes are TRBV27 and TRBJ1-1, with D uncertain. Germline V gene lookup returns CDR1 MNHEY and CDR2 SMNVEV (reference sequence). This CDR3 spans 13 amino acids. V was trimmed by 6 bases and J by 1 base, leaving 9 bases between them. CDR3 protein: CASRSGWNTEAFF. The CDR3 nucleotides are TGTGCCAGCAGGTCGGGATGGAACACTGAAGCTTTCTTT.

The chain uses TRBV11-2 and TRBJ2-7; D is possibly TRBD2 (6 bases). Germline loops: CDR1 SGHAT, CDR2 FQNNGV. Trimming removed 0 bases from V and 5 bases from J, with 11 bases in between. CDR3 length: 14 amino acids. As DNA, the CDR3 is TGTGCCAGCAGCTTAGAGGGGGGTAGACACGAGCAGTACTTC. Protein: CASSLEGGRHEQYF.

A word on this clone: At one of its ends the junction is not consistent with the germline gene, which may arise from a read error. V usage is TRBV7-9 and J usage is TRBJ2-7, with TRBD1 matching 7 bases. The CDR3 is 12 residues long. Germline values: CDR1 SEHNR, CDR2 FQNEAQ (reference sequence). CDR3 sequence: CSSSTTGVEQYF. The CDR3 DNA sequence: TGTTCCAGCAGCACTACAGGGGTCGAGCAGTACTTC. Full variable domain (rest looked up from reference TRBV7-9 and TRBJ2-7): DTGVSQNPRHKITKRGQNVTFRCDPISEHNRLYWYRQTLGQGPEFLTYFQNEAQLEKSRLLSDRFSAERPKGSFSTLEIQRTEQGDSAMYLCSSSTTGVEQYFGPGTRLTVT.

This CDR3 is CASSLGRSIGELFF. In DNA form, the CDR3 reads TGCGCCAGCAGCTTAGGCAGGTCCATCGGGGAGCTGTTTTTT. This chain joins TRBV5-1 and TRBJ2-2; D unclear. CDR1 is SGHRS, CDR2 YFSETQ, per germline. The V gene lost 2 bases and the J gene lost 7 bases, with 12 bases spanning the gap. The CDR3 consists of 14 residues.

The rearrangement joins TRBV25-1 to TRBJ1-1; D remains unclear. The CDR3 contains 11 residues. Trimming took off 8 bases at V and 3 bases at J, with 7 bases between the two ends. Germline values: CDR1 MGHDK, CDR2 SYGVNS. The DNA of the CDR3 is TGTGCCAGCCGGGAGTACACTGAAGCTTTCTTT. Translating it yields CASREYTEAFF.

The chain recombines TRBV6-5 with TRBJ2-3; the D gene is possibly TRBD1 (6 bases). The CDR3 consists of 15 residues. Looked up from germline, CDR1 is MNHEY and CDR2 is SVGAGI. The V gene lost 6 bases and the J gene lost 0 bases, with 13 bases spanning the gap. The chain's CDR3 is CASRPETGSTDTQYF. CDR3 DNA: TGTGCCAGCAGACCCGAGACAGGAAGCACAGATACGCAGTATTTT.

This sequence joins TRBV1 and TRBJ1-4. TRBV1 corresponds to a pseudogene. The CDR3 covers 14 residues. CDR3 nucleotides: TGCACCAGCAGCCACGAGGGTTTTAATGAAAAACTGTTTTTT. Translating it yields CTSSHEGFNEKLFF.

The rearrangement uses TRBV7-2 and TRBJ2-7; 12 bases map to TRBD2. The CDR3 runs 15 residues. Germline lookup yields CDR1 SGHTA and CDR2 FQGNSA. V was pared by 1 base and J by 5 bases, with 3 bases of the junction left unmatched. The CDR3 coding sequence is TGTGCCAGCAGCTTAGTCCTAGCGGGGGGGCACGAGCAGTACTTC. Protein sequence: CASSLVLAGGHEQYF.

This clone was counted once. The chain combines TRBV13 with TRBJ1-1; TRBD1 is a possible D gene (6 bases). The CDR3 contains 16 residues. CDR1 and CDR2 from the germline V gene are PRHDT and FYEKMQ (reference sequence). The ends were cut back, 1 base at V and 0 bases at J, with 12 bases in the middle. The CDR3 loop is CASSLAGTGMNTEAFF. The CDR3 DNA reads as TGTGCCAGCAGCTTAGCGGGAACAGGGATGAACACTGAAGCTTTCTTT.

J is TRBJ1-5 and V is TRBV28; 8 bases fit TRBD1. The CDR3 is 17 amino acids. Germline trimming cut 1 base from V and 5 bases from J; bases unmatched to any gene: 10. Germline V gene sequence: CDR1 MDHEN, CDR2 SYDVKM. CDR3 nucleotide sequence: TGTGCCAGCAGTTTATTCAGGGGGCAGGGGGCGGATCAGCCCCAGCATTTT. The encoded protein is CASSLFRGQGADQPQHF.

The rearrangement links TRBV19 to TRBJ1-2; 8 bases align to TRBD1. The trim removed 0 bases at V and 8 bases at J, leaving 20 bases unmatched. Per germline, CDR1 LNHDA and CDR2 SQIVND (reference sequence). CDR3 length: 19 residues. The DNA for the CDR3 is TGTGCCAGTAGTATAGACCGCCCTTTGCGGGACAGGCGGTTCCGAGGCTACACCTTC. Protein sequence: CASSIDRPLRDRRFRGYTF.

This clone was observed a handful of times. The chain uses TRBV19 and TRBJ2-3; 8 bases match TRBD2. CDR3 length: 14 amino acids. Trimming at V came to 3 bases and at J to 5 bases, leaving 4 bases not matched to a gene. The germline CDR1 and CDR2 sequences are LNHDA and SQIVND (reference sequence). The CDR3 DNA reads TGTGCCAGTAGTATCTCGGGGGGGCAAGATACGCAGTATTTT. Residues: CASSISGGQDTQYF.